This T cell receptor beta chain was found in a study of tumor and adjacent non-tumor tissue in lung cancer. In the study overall: Samples averaged around 4.2 million productive TCRbeta reads each. Overall study findings and caveats: Tumor repertoires had a smaller top 100 clone share than normal lung. Tumor tissue had significantly higher TCR diversity than normal lung.

RNA was extracted from bulk tissue without any cell sorting. This non-tumor lung sample came from over 3 cm beyond the tumor edge. In germline, CDR1 is MNHNY, CDR2 SVGAGI (reference sequence). The CDR3 consists of 17 residues. TCRbeta libraries were built with three rounds of nested PCR, modified from ARM-PCR. MiXCR, applied by TCRdb to the multiplex PCR reads, yields one record per CDR3 protein. There are 60,000 to 85,000 distinct CDR3 sequences in the sample; 76% occur only once, and less than 50% lies in the top ten. As for this clonotype: Its target is not known. An end of the junction does not agree with germline; a read error may underlie this.

Material for sequencing was distant non-tumor lung tissue. The TCR sequence derives from a man between 65 and 85 years old with non-small cell lung cancer. The chain is built from TRBV6-6 and TRBJ1-6, with D perhaps TRBD1 (6 bases). The CDR3 region is CVSSSSLSDRINSPLHF. The CDR3 DNA is TGTGTCAGCAGTTCTTCACTCTCGGACAGAATTAATTCACCCCTCCATTTT.